The 28 T cell receptor beta chains in this list originate from one sample, sequenced in a study of cytomegalovirus exposure and HLA in healthy donors. Primers included in the PCR were 60 Vbeta and 13 Jbeta primers. Measured with immunoSEQ multiplex PCR; TCRdb has only the in-frame clones, and not every one. This table lists 200,000 or so clones. The source material was PBMCs. The receptors were gathered from a girl aged 2-10 years in good health and CMV-seropositive.

J is TRBJ2-5 and V is TRBV9; 9 bases fit TRBD1. V lost 0 bases and J lost 5; bases outside the gene matches: 11. The CDR3 runs to 17 residues. Germline-derived CDR1 and CDR2 are SGDLS and YYNGEE. CDR3 DNA sequence: TGTGCCAGCAGCGTAGTCGGACAGGGGAATCCCCGGGAGACCCAGTACTTC. This translates into CASSVVGQGNPRETQYF.

The rearrangement uses TRBV6-1 and TRBJ2-5; possible D gene TRBD2, 5 bases. V was clipped by 8 bases and J by 1 base, with 17 bases between them. This CDR3 contains 15 residues. CDR1 and CDR2 from the germline V gene are MNHNS and SASEGT. CDR3 bases: TGTGCCAGCCAATTCCAGGTCGGGGTCCAAGAGACCCAGTACTTC. Translated, it gives CASQFQVGVQETQYF.

V is TRBV7-2 and J is TRBJ2-1; 11 nucleotides agree with TRBD2. Unmatched junction bases numbered 11, after V lost 0 bases and J lost 1 base. From germline, CDR1 is SGHTA and CDR2 FQGNSA. CDR3 length: 20 residues. CDR3 coding DNA: TGTGCCAGCAGCTTAGCAGGGCTAGCGGGAGGAGGAAGTTCCTACAATGAGCAGTTCTTC. Its protein is CASSLAGLAGGGSSYNEQFF.

The J gene is TRBJ1-5, the V gene TRBV6-1; D may be TRBD1 (6 bases). The germline CDR1 and CDR2 sequences are MNHNS and SASEGT. CDR3 length equals 14 residues. V was shortened by 8 bases and J by 6 bases, with 17 bases between the two germline ends. CDR3 in amino acids: CASSTVQGSQPQHF. The CDR3, as DNA: TGTGCCAGCTCGACGGTACAGGGTTCTCAGCCCCAGCATTTT.

The rearrangement uses TRBV5-8 and TRBJ2-7; no clear D. The V end lost 1 base, the J end lost 4 bases, and 15 bases lay between the germline ends. The CDR3 runs to 15 residues. The germline gives CDR1 SGHTS, CDR2 YDEGEE. The chain's CDR3 is CASSLSLGIGYEQYF. In DNA, the CDR3 is TGTGCCAGCAGCTTGTCCCTAGGTATTGGGTACGAGCAGTACTTC.

V usage is TRBV5-1 and J usage is TRBJ2-1, with TRBD2 identical over 14 bases. This CDR3 has 15 residues. The J segment lost 6 bases and the V segment lost 5 bases, leaving 4 bases of the junction unmatched. Germline V gene lookup returns CDR1 SGHRS and CDR2 YFSETQ. Written as DNA, the CDR3 is TGCGCCAGCAGGGGACTAGCGGGAGCAGGCAATGAGCAGTTCTTC. The encoded protein is CASRGLAGAGNEQFF.

V and J are TRBV5-1 and TRBJ2-3; TRBD2 might be the D (5 bases). The germline V and J ends were trimmed by 1 base and 2 bases, with 14 bases remaining between them. The germline gives CDR1 SGHRS, CDR2 YFSETQ. The CDR3 contains 16 residues. The CDR3, as DNA: TGCGCCAGCAGCTTGAGCGGAGCACCGTCCACAGATACGCAGTATTTT. Translating it yields CASSLSGAPSTDTQYF.

The CDR3 here is CASSHIRGGEETQYF. In nucleotides, the CDR3 is TGTGCCAGCAGCCACATCCGGGGGGGCGAAGAGACCCAGTACTTC. This chain connects TRBV7-9 to TRBJ2-5; TRBD2 agrees at 8 bases. Looked up from germline, CDR1 is SEHNR and CDR2 is FQNEAQ (reference sequence). The trim removed 5 bases at V and 3 bases at J, leaving 8 bases unmatched. The CDR3 runs to 15 residues.

The chain links TRBV10-1 to TRBJ2-7; D may be TRBD2 (6 bases). Germline V gene sequence: CDR1 WNHNN, CDR2 SYGVQD (reference sequence). The CDR3 has 16 residues. V lost 8 bases and J 3 bases, leaving 23 bases between the germline ends. CDR3 bases: TGCGCCAGCGAGTCCGACAAGGGACTTGCCATCTACGAGCAGTACTTC. Translated, it gives CASESDKGLAIYEQYF.

V gene TRBV14 combines with J gene TRBJ2-2, with TRBD2 matching 12 bases. The CDR3 contains 19 residues. CDR1 and CDR2 from the germline V gene are SGHDN and FVKESK. V trimming: 0 bases; J trimming: 8 bases; junction bases outside the gene matches: 13. The CDR3 nucleotides read TGTGCCAGCAGCCAAGAGGCAGGCCGACTAGCGGGAGTTTCTGGGGAGCTGTTTTTT. Residues: CASSQEAGRLAGVSGELFF.

The V and J genes are TRBV25-1 and TRBJ1-1; tentatively, D is TRBD1 (5 bases). The CDR3 has 14 amino acids. Trimming pared 1 base from V and 7 bases from J, leaving 13 bases between. The V gene's germline CDR1 is MGHDK and CDR2 SYGVNS. In nucleotides, the CDR3 is TGTGCCAGCAGTGAATTTTTCAGCCAGGGTGAAGCTTTCTTT. Translating it yields CASSEFFSQGEAFF. Filled out from reference TRBV25-1 and TRBJ1-1, the complete variable domain reads EADIYQTPRYLVIGTGKKITLECSQTMGHDKMYWYQQDPGMELHLIHYSYGVNSTEKGDLSSESTVSRIRTEHFPLTLESARPSHTSQYLCASSEFFSQGEAFFGQGTRLTVV.

The chain combines TRBV10-3 with TRBJ1-1; no clear D gene. Per the germline V gene, CDR1 is ENHRY and CDR2 is SYGVKD. CDR3 length: 14 amino acids. The V end lost 3 bases, the J end lost 0 bases, and 8 bases lay between the germline ends. The CDR3, as DNA: TGTGCCATCAGTGACGCCAGATTGAACACTGAAGCTTTCTTT. It is translated as CAISDARLNTEAFF.

This sequence joins TRBV11-2 and TRBJ2-5; D is uncertain. The V gene lost 5 bases and the J gene lost 3 bases, with 4 bases spanning the gap. Germline V gene lookup returns CDR1 SGHAT and CDR2 FQNNGV. CDR3 size: 11 residues. The CDR3 here is CASSREETQYF. The CDR3 DNA reads as TGTGCCAGCAGCCGAGAAGAGACCCAGTACTTC.

V gene TRBV6-1 combines with J gene TRBJ2-3, with TRBD1 matching over 10 bases. V lost 6 bases, J lost 4 bases, and 4 bases stayed unmatched. CDR3 length equals 14 residues. CDR1 MNHNS and CDR2 SASEGT come from the germline V gene. The CDR3 nucleotides read TGTGCCAGCAGAAGGGACAGGGGCCCAGATACGCAGTATTTT. This encodes CASRRDRGPDTQYF.

The chain employs TRBV11-3 and TRBJ2-1; the match to TRBD1 covers 8 bases. The V segment lost 5 bases and the J segment 2 bases; nucleotides outside the gene matches: 8. In germline, CDR1 is SGHNT, CDR2 YENEEA. CDR3 length: 16 residues. In DNA form, the CDR3 reads TGTGCCAGCAGCCCTTACAGGGGGATGGCCTACAATGAGCAGTTCTTC. It yields the protein CASSPYRGMAYNEQFF.

The chain carries TRBV28 and TRBJ1-2, with 8 bases matching TRBD1. The trim removed 6 bases at V and 4 bases at J, leaving 13 bases unmatched. The CDR3 covers 16 residues. In germline, CDR1 is MDHEN, CDR2 SYDVKM. CDR3 protein: CASRHICDRGSYGYTF. In DNA, the CDR3 is TGTGCCAGCAGGCATATTTGTGACAGGGGCAGCTATGGCTACACCTTC.

The genes are TRBV9 and TRBJ2-7; TRBD1 is a possible D gene (6 bases). The germline V gene encodes CDR1 SGDLS and CDR2 YYNGEE. The CDR3 is 15 amino acids. V was shortened by 3 bases and J by 0 bases, with 13 bases between the two germline ends. The CDR3 reads CASSAYSDSSYEQYF. The CDR3 DNA follows: TGTGCCAGCAGCGCTTACTCGGACAGCTCCTACGAGCAGTACTTC.

V is TRBV9 and J is TRBJ1-2; weak D call: TRBD1 (5 bases). This CDR3 comprises 16 residues. The V and J ends lost 4 bases and 3 bases respectively, with 19 bases between them. Germline CDR1 SGDLS, CDR2 YYNGEE. CDR3: CASSLDPRAGDYGYTF. Here the CDR3 DNA reads TGTGCCAGCAGCCTAGATCCCAGGGCGGGGGACTATGGCTACACCTTC.

This chain links TRBV5-1 with TRBJ1-2, with D perhaps matching TRBD1 (6 bases). Trimming removed 5 bases from V and 6 bases from J, with 26 bases in between. This CDR3 is 17 amino acids long. The germline V gene has CDR1 SGHRS and CDR2 YFSETQ. The CDR3, as DNA: TGCGCCAGCAGATCATCAACAGGGTCGATCGGAGTGGATGGCTACACCTTC. The encoded protein is CASRSSTGSIGVDGYTF.

The chain uses TRBV7-2 and TRBJ2-1, with D possibly TRBD2 on 5 matching bases. Trimming stripped 5 bases from V and 9 bases from J, with 14 bases between. The CDR3 runs to 13 residues. Looked up from germline, CDR1 is SGHTA and CDR2 is FQGNSA. Here the CDR3 reads CASSPGVGVEQFF. Here the CDR3 DNA reads TGTGCCAGCAGCCCAGGAGTGGGAGTTGAGCAGTTCTTC.

V is TRBV7-8 and J is TRBJ1-2; 9 nucleotides line up with TRBD1. CDR3 length equals 15 residues. Germline V gene lookup returns CDR1 SGHVS and CDR2 FQNEAQ. V lost 3 bases and J lost 2; bases outside the gene matches: 4. The CDR3 DNA sequence: TGTGCCAGCAGCTTTGGACAGGGGAACAACTATGGCTACACCTTC. It is translated as CASSFGQGNNYGYTF.

The chain joins TRBV19 to TRBJ2-1; 9 bases are a match to TRBD1. V shed 1 base and J 3 bases; nucleotides not matched to a gene: 4. The CDR3 is 16 amino acids. Germline V lookup: CDR1 LNHDA, CDR2 SQIVND (reference sequence). The CDR3 loop reads CASSIGTGGIYNEQFF. The CDR3, as DNA: TGTGCCAGTAGTATAGGTACAGGGGGCATCTACAATGAGCAGTTCTTC.

The rearrangement joins TRBV10-3 to TRBJ1-5; a possible D gene is TRBD1 (6 bases). This CDR3 contains 14 residues. The germline V and J ends were trimmed by 3 bases and 5 bases, with 11 bases remaining between them. Germline CDR1 reads ENHRY; CDR2 reads SYGVKD. CDR3 bases: TGTGCCATCAGTGAAGGCAGGGGATATCAGCCCCAGCATTTT. Its translation: CAISEGRGYQPQHF.

The chain recombines TRBV28 with TRBJ2-7, with 9 positions matching TRBD1. The V and J ends lost 0 bases and 6 bases, in that order; junction bases with no gene match: 6. Germline V CDR1 and CDR2: MDHEN, SYDVKM. The CDR3 extends over 15 amino acids. The CDR3 reads CASSLWKGQGTEQYF. Here the CDR3 DNA reads TGTGCCAGCAGTTTATGGAAGGGACAGGGTACCGAGCAGTACTTC.

V is TRBV7-2 and J is TRBJ1-1, with 7 bases matching TRBD1. The CDR3 is made up of 18 amino acids. Losses at the gene ends were 5 bases for V and 0 bases for J; bases not matched to a gene: 15. The germline gives CDR1 SGHTA, CDR2 FQGNSA. CDR3 protein: CASSTLRGGAWMNTEAFF. The CDR3 region has the DNA TGTGCCAGCAGCACCCTTCGAGGGGGCGCATGGATGAACACTGAAGCTTTCTTT.

J is TRBJ1-1 and V is TRBV28; D remains ambiguous. The germline V gene has CDR1 MDHEN and CDR2 SYDVKM. The CDR3 totals 11 residues. V was trimmed by 3 bases and J by 4 bases, leaving 3 bases between them. The CDR3 here is CASSFGTEAFF. Written as DNA, the CDR3 is TGTGCCAGCAGTTTCGGCACTGAAGCTTTCTTT. Drawing the rest from reference TRBV28 and TRBJ1-1, the complete variable domain is DVKVTQSSRYLVKRTGEKVFLECVQDMDHENMFWYRQDPGLGLRLIYFSYDVKMKEKGDIPEGYSVSREKKERFSLILESASTNQTSMYLCASSFGTEAFFGQGTRLTVV.

For this clone: The same CDR3 can be traced to other DNA sequences in this sample. The V and J genes are TRBV28 and TRBJ2-7, with D maybe TRBD2 (6 bases). Between the trimmed V and J ends, which lost 3 bases and 1 base, there was a span of 10 bases. In germline, CDR1 is MDHEN, CDR2 SYDVKM. This CDR3 spans 14 amino acids. Here the CDR3 DNA reads TGTGCCAGCAGTTTTGCCAGCGGGTCCTACGAGCAGTACTTC. It encodes CASSFASGSYEQYF.

This sequence joins TRBV27 and TRBJ2-3, with TRBD2 as a possible D gene (5 bases). Per the germline V gene, CDR1 is MNHEY and CDR2 is SMNVEV (reference sequence). This CDR3 contains 14 residues. The V and J ends lost 3 bases and 5 bases respectively, with 12 bases between them. CDR3 nucleotide sequence: TGTGCCAGCAGTTTTTTTAGCGTGGGAGATACGCAGTATTTT. Its protein is CASSFFSVGDTQYF.